This T cell receptor (beta chain) was sequenced for a study of persistence of HIV-infected CD4 T cells (dated by TCRdb to about 2020). For the wider study: CMV- and HIV-1 Gag-responding CD4+ T cells were isolated from ART-treated individuals so that antigen-driven clonal expansion of HIV-1-infected cells could be examined. Suppressive ART had been received by participants for a median of roughly 8 years. Peripheral blood samples of up to roughly 200 mL were collected at multiple time points, except for a couple of participants, who underwent leukapheresis at a single time point. The clonality of all cells in each sorted population was assessed by TCRbeta sequencing, whereas the clonality of infected cells was assessed by proviral sequencing. For the TCR cluster analysis across participants, fewer than 10 participants were included for CMV and over 5 participants for Gag.

This clone was detected only once. Its antigen is not yet known. Base qualities were left out, and no much larger clone turns up one base away. Study-wide conclusions, independent of this receptor: Within the same sorted populations, how oligoclonal the TCRs were correlated with how oligoclonal the proviruses were. Only a small number of individuals took part in the study, and only a limited range of antigens was tested. Enrichment of degenerate expanded CDR3beta sequences was found in antigen-responding cells, suggesting convergent selection of CD4+ responses to CMV and Gag. Significantly lower TCRbeta richness was observed in CMV- and Gag-responding cells than in anti-CD3/anti-CD28-responding cells, and higher oligoclonality was observed in CMV-responding cells than in CD3/CD28-stimulated and Gag-responding cells. Restriction of bulk TCR analyses to the rare CMV-responding cells that actually carried HIV-1 proviruses was not possible.

The immunoSEQ hsTCRB assay version 4, run in survey mode, was used to sequence TCRbeta repertoires from genomic DNA. Genomic DNA was diluted to roughly 9.3 ng/uL, and up to 1 ug per sample was used for TCRbeta sequencing. The source study handled its data this way. TCRbeta data were analyzed in ImmunoSeq Analyzer 3.0, with diversity computed on productive nucleotide rearrangements. Using the Immunarch R package, the improved Chao index served to estimate lower-bound TCR diversity and the Gini coefficient served to estimate clonality. Different nucleotide rearrangements encoding the same CDR3beta amino acid sequence were treated as distinct clonotypes. Differential abundance analysis identified TCRbeta sequences significantly enriched in antigen-responding cells relative to anti-CD3/anti-CD28-activated cells. GLIPH2 grouped TCRs by predicted peptide-MHC specificity, both within each participant and across combined participant data sets. Sourced from immuneACCESS, this table was stored by TCRdb with only in-frame sequences that have V and J called. A share of the clones is absent; for the studies checked, an unresolved V gene accounts for under half, and the remainder has no known explanation. The DNA was the basis for D and trimming; V, J and clone size are from that table. Recorded for this sample are around 35,000 clones; around 86% of them occurred a single time. The ten most abundant clones make up approximately 1% of the sample.

Reading the label with the study, this specimen's treatment or condition is: suppressive antiretroviral therapy. Cells were stimulated with a pool of overlapping HIV-1 Gag 15-mer peptides at 0.95 to 1 ug per peptide per mL. Memory CD4+ T cells that did not respond, being CD40L-negative, CD69-negative and CD45RO-high, were sorted as memory populations depleted of antigen-responding cells. Participants were HIV-1-infected adults who started suppressive ART during chronic infection. For at least 4 years, participants had undetectable plasma HIV-1 RNA, below 50 copies/mL. To be included, participants needed a CD4+ T cell count above 400 cells/uL and a positive CMV serology. Before stimulation, PBMCs were isolated using density centrifugation and depleted of CD8+ T cells. CD8-depleted PBMCs were stimulated for about 18 hours with anti-CD28/CD49d costimulation, CD40-blocking antibody and enfuvirtide to prevent new infections. Cell sorting was done on a Beckman Coulter MoFlo Legacy or XDP sorter, and dead cells were excluded with propidium iodide. For samples with more than one million cells, genomic DNA was extracted with the QIAamp DNA Mini Kit, and for all other samples the Quick-DNA Microprep Kit was used.

The receptor was derived from an adult with HIV. The donor label of this sample is uncertain. This sample comprised cultured CD4+ T cells from PBMCs, obtained from a patient who received antiretroviral therapy. Interpreted using the paper, the cell subset or site label stands for: CD40L-CD69- CD45RO-high memory CD4 T cells not responding to Gag peptides.

The CDR3 here reads CASSLGGTASSYNEQFF. At the DNA level, the sequence is TGTGCCAGCAGCTTAGGAGGGACGGCAAGCTCCTACAATGAGCAGTTCTTC. The chain was built from TRBV7-8 and TRBJ2-1; the D gene is possibly TRBD1 or TRBD2, each agreeing over 5 bases. The CDR3 covers 17 residues, taking in both the cysteine and the phenylalanine. CDR3 DNA only is kept here, 51 bases in frame from base 1. CDR1 and CDR2 are drawn from the germline V gene: SGHVS, FQNEAQ. At the junction V is shortened by 1 base and J by 0 bases, with 13 bases in between.